Detailed here is one T cell receptor (beta chain). The antigen remains undetermined. Relative to the germline gene, one junction end is altered; a read error may explain this. From germline, CDR1 is MGHRA and CDR2 YSYEKL. The CDR3 is made up of 16 amino acids. This entry belongs to a study of tumor-infiltrating lymphocytes in glioblastoma multiforme. Study-level findings and limits: Functional subtype sorting of these T cells was not performed. Clone frequencies may be distorted by unequal TCR transcripts per cell.

Three nested ARM-PCR rounds with V-beta and C-beta primers built TCRB libraries. A C-beta primer primed TCRB cDNA from about 0.45 ug RNA. Unique molecular identifiers were not described for the libraries. Each CDR3 protein gets one entry after TCRdb re-called the multiplex PCR reads with MiXCR. The sample lists 12,000 or so distinct CDR3 sequences, roughly 70% occurring once. The J gene is TRBJ1-2, the V gene TRBV4-1; no clear D. Sequencing was carried out using brain tumor tissue. This TCR was recovered from a male donor with glioblastoma. The CDR3 nucleotides read TGCGCCAGCAACCAAGATAGGTACAGATCTAACTATGGCTACACTTTC. It encodes CASNQDRYRSNYGYTF.